These 10 T cell receptor beta chains were sequenced from one sample in a study of neurological immune-mediated disorders. Time point in this sample: longitudinal time-point 3. TCRdb re-called the 5' RACE reads through MiXCR, storing one row per CDR3 protein. The sample has 45,000 to 60,000 distinct CDR3 sequences; more than 9.5% are singletons. Specimen: PBMCs. The source of these receptors is a male donor with HTLV-1-associated myelopathy (HAM/TSP).

This clonotype was detected ten times or more. V usage is TRBV7-9 and J usage is TRBJ1-1; no definite D call. The CDR3 has 15 residues. Germline values: CDR1 SEHNR, CDR2 FQNEAQ (reference sequence). Between the trimmed V and J ends, which lost 5 bases and 5 bases, there was a span of 18 bases. This chain's CDR3 is CASSQMGTIRTEAFF. CDR3 DNA: TGTGCCAGCAGCCAGATGGGCACAATTCGGACTGAAGCTTTCTTT.

This clonotype showed up many times. This rearrangement joins TRBV9 to TRBJ2-1; no definite D call. Germline V gene sequence: CDR1 SGDLS, CDR2 YYNGEE. The ends were cut back, 0 bases at V and 0 bases at J, with 10 bases in the middle. The CDR3 has 16 amino acids. The chain's CDR3 is CASSVGGQSSYNEQFF. As DNA, the CDR3 is TGTGCCAGCAGCGTAGGCGGCCAAAGCTCCTACAATGAGCAGTTCTTC.

The chain couples TRBV30 to TRBJ2-2; the match to TRBD1 covers 8 bases. The CDR3 spans 16 residues. Trimming cost V 0 bases and J 5 bases; bases outside gene matches: 8. Germline CDR1 is GTSNPN and CDR2 is SVGIG (reference sequence). Here the CDR3 DNA reads TGTGCCTGGAGTGTACCCGGACAGGGAAGGACCGGGGAGCTGTTTTTT. Encoded protein: CAWSVPGQGRTGELFF.

The table lists this clonotype with many counts. A read error is possible here, since a much larger clone lies one base away. The chain has TRBV5-1 and TRBJ1-1; tentatively, D is TRBD1 (6 bases). Germline loops: CDR1 SGHRS, CDR2 YFSETQ. This CDR3 spans 15 amino acids. The CDR3 DNA sequence: TGCACCAGCAGCTTAACAGGGTGGGGGAACACTGAAGCTTTCTTT. This translates into CTSSLTGWGNTEAFF.

The chain recombines TRBV2 with TRBJ2-1; 16 positions agree with TRBD2. J lost 0 bases, V lost 6 bases, and 8 bases had no gene match. The CDR3 spans 19 residues. Germline CDR1 and CDR2: SNHLY and FYNNEI. The CDR3 bases are TGTGCCAGCAGGGTTCCGGGACTAGCGGGGGGGAGCTCCTACAATGAGCAGTTCTTC. Translating it yields CASRVPGLAGGSSYNEQFF.

The gene calls are TRBV12-3 or TRBV12-4 and TRBJ1-2, with 9 bases matching TRBD1. The CDR3 extends over 14 amino acids. The V and J ends lost 3 bases and 8 bases, in that order; junction bases with no gene match: 7. The DNA of the CDR3 is TGTGCCAGCAGTTTCCGGACAGGGGAGGGCGGCTACACCTTC. It translates to CASSFRTGEGGYTF.

This clonotype was observed at least ten times. This chain uses TRBV7-7 with TRBJ2-7; D perhaps matches TRBD1 (7 bases). The V end lost 5 bases, the J end lost 1 base, and 12 bases lay between the germline ends. CDR3 length: 14 residues. Germline assignment: CDR1 SSHAT and CDR2 FNYEAQ (reference sequence). The CDR3 DNA follows: TGTGCCAGCAGCCAGGGGGGCCTTTCCTACGAGCAGTACTTC. It specifies CASSQGGLSYEQYF.

This clonotype was seen at least ten times. The CDR3 DNA reads TGCAGCGGATCAGAGGGACAATTCTATGGCTACACCTTC. It translates to CSGSEGQFYGYTF. V is TRBV20-1 and J is TRBJ1-2; possibly TRBD1 for D (6 bases). This CDR3 has 13 amino acids. Germline CDR1 and CDR2: DFQATT and SNEGSKA (reference sequence).

This clonotype was seen at least ten times. The chain uses TRBV29-1 and TRBJ2-5, with TRBD1 matching over 8 bases. This CDR3 region has 14 residues. Germline V gene sequence: CDR1 SQVTM, CDR2 ANQGSEA. V shed 6 bases and J 4 bases; nucleotides not matched to a gene: 10. CDR3 DNA: TGCAGCGTGACAGGGGCGGGGCGGGGAGAGACCCAGTACTTC. This gives the protein CSVTGAGRGETQYF.

This clonotype appeared many times. The V and J genes are TRBV28 and TRBJ2-7; 10 nucleotides match TRBD2. V lost 5 bases, J lost 4 bases, and 5 bases stayed unmatched. This CDR3 is 14 amino acids long. The germline gives CDR1 MDHEN, CDR2 SYDVKM. This CDR3 reads CASSGASGSYEQYF. In DNA, the CDR3 is TGTGCCAGCAGTGGGGCTAGCGGGAGTTACGAGCAGTACTTC.